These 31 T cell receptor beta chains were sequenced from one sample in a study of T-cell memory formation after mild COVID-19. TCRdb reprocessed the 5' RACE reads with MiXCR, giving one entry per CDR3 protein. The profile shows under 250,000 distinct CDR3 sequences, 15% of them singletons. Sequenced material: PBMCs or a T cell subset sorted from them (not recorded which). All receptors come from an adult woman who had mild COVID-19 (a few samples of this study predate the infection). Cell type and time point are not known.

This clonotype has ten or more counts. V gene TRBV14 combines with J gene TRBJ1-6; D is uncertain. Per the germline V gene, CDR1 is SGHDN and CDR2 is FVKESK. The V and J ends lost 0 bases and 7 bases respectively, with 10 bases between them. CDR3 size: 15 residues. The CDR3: CASSQDLGRNSPLHF. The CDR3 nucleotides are TGTGCCAGCAGCCAAGATTTAGGCCGAAATTCACCCCTCCACTTT. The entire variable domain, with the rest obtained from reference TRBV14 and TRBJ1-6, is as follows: EAGVTQFPSHSVIEKGQTVTLRCDPISGHDNLYWYRRVMGKEIKFLLHFVKESKQDESGMPNNRFLAERTGGTYSTLKVQPAELEDSGVYFCASSQDLGRNSPLHFGNGTRLTVT.

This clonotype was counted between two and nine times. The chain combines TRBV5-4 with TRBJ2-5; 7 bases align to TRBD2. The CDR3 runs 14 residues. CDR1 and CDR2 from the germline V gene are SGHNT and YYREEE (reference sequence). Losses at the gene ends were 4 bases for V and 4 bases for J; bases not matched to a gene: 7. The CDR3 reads CASSPGREVETQYF. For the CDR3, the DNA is TGTGCCAGCAGCCCGGGGAGGGAGGTAGAGACCCAGTACTTC.

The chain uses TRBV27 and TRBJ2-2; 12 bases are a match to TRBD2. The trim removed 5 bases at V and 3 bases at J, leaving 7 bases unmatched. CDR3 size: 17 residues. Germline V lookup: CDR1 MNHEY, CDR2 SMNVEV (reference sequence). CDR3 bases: TGTGCCAGCAGTCTAGCGGGAGGGCCCTCGTACACCGGGGAGCTGTTTTTT. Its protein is CASSLAGGPSYTGELFF.

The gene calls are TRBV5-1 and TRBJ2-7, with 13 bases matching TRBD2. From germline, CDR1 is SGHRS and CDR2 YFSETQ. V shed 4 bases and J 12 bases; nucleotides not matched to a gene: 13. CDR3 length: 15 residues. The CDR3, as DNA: TGCGCCAGCAGCCTTCCCACTAGCGGGGGGGCCGACAGGTACTTC. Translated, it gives CASSLPTSGGADRYF. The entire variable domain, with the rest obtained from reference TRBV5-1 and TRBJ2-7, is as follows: KAGVTQTPRYLIKTRGQQVTLSCSPISGHRSVSWYQQTPGQGLQFLFEYFSETQRNKGNFPGRFSGRQFSNSRSEMNVSTLELGDSALYLCASSLPTSGGADRYFGPGTRLTVT.

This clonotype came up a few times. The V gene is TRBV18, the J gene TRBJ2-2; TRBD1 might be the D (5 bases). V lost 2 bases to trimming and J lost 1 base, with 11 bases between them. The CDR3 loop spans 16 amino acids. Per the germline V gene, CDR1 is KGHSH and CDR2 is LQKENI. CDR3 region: CASSPVAGMNTGELFF. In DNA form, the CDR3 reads TGTGCCAGCTCACCAGTTGCAGGGATGAACACCGGGGAGCTGTTTTTT.

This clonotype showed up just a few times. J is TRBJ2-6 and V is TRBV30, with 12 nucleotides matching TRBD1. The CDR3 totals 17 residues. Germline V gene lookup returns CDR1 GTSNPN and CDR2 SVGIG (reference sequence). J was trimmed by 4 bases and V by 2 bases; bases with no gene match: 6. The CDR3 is CAWSSGQGALGANVLTF. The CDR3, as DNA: TGTGCCTGGAGTTCGGGACAGGGGGCGCTCGGGGCCAACGTCCTGACTTTC.

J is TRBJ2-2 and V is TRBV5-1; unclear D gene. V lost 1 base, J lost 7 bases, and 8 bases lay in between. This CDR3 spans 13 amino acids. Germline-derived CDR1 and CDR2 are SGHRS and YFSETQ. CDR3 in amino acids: CASSLSGHGELFF. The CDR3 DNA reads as TGCGCCAGCAGCTTGTCAGGTCACGGGGAGCTGTTTTTT. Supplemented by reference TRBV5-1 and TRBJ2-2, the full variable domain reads KAGVTQTPRYLIKTRGQQVTLSCSPISGHRSVSWYQQTPGQGLQFLFEYFSETQRNKGNFPGRFSGRQFSNSRSEMNVSTLELGDSALYLCASSLSGHGELFFGEGSRLTVL.

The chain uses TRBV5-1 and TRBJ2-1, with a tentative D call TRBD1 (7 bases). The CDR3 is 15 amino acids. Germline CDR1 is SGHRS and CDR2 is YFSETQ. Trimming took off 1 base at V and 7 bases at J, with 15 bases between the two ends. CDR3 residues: CASSLLRGADNEQFF. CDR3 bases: TGCGCCAGCAGCTTGCTCAGGGGGGCGGATAATGAGCAGTTCTTC.

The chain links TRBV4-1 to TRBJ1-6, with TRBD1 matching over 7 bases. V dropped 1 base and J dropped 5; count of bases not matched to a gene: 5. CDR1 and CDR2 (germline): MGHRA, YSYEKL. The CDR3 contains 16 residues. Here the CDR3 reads CASSQAGQVDNSPLHF. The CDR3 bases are TGCGCCAGCAGCCAAGCAGGACAGGTAGATAATTCACCCCTCCACTTT.

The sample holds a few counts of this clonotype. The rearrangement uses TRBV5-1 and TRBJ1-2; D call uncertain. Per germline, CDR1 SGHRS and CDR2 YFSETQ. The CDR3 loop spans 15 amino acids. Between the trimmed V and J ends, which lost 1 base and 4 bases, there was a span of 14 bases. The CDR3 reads CASSLTAGDSYGYTF. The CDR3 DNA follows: TGCGCCAGCAGCTTGACGGCAGGAGACTCCTATGGCTACACCTTC.

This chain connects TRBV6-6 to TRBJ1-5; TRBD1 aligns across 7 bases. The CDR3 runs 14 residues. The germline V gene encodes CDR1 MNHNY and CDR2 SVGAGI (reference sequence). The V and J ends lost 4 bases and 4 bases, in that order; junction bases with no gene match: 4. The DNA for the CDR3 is TGTGCCAGCAGTTCCGCAGGGGGGAATCAGCCCCAGCATTTT. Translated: CASSSAGGNQPQHF.

CDR3 amino acids: CASSQGLSGLGTEAFF. The CDR3, as DNA: TGTGCCAGCAGCCAAGGACTATCTGGTTTGGGGACTGAAGCTTTCTTT. The V gene is TRBV4-2, the J gene TRBJ1-1; D remains unclear. The CDR3 loop spans 16 amino acids. The germline V gene has CDR1 LGHNA and CDR2 YNFKEQ. The V end was cut by 1 base, the J end by 5 bases, with 17 bases between.

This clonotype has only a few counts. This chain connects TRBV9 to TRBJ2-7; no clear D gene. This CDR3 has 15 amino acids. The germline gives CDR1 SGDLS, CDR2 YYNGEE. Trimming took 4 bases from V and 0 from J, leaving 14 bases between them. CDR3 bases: TGTGCCAGCAGCCCCCGATCCCTCAGCTCCTACGAGCAGTACTTC. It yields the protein CASSPRSLSSYEQYF.

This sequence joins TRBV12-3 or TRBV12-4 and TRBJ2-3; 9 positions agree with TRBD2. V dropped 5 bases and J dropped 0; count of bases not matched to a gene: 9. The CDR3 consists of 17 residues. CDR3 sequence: CASSRHSGLASTDTQYF. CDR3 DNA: TGTGCCAGCAGTCGGCATTCGGGACTAGCAAGCACAGATACGCAGTATTTT.

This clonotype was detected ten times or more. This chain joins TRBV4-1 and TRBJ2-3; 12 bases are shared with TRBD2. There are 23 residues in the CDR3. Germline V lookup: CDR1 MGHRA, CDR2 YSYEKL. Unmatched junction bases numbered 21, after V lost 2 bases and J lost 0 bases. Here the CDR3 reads CASSQPGLAGRRNTAHSTDTQYF. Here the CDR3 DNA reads TGCGCCAGCAGCCAACCGGGACTAGCGGGTCGACGAAATACCGCCCACAGCACAGATACGCAGTATTTT.

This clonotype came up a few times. The CDR3 DNA reads as TGTGCCAGCAGTCCAAATCAGGGGCAGGGAGACACTGAAGCTTTCTTT. Translated: CASSPNQGQGDTEAFF. V gene TRBV11-3 combines with J gene TRBJ1-1, with D possibly TRBD1 on 6 matching bases. Germline CDR1 and CDR2: SGHNT and YENEEA. This CDR3 is 16 amino acids long. Trimming removed 6 bases at V and 3 bases at J, with 20 bases between. The entire variable domain, with the rest obtained from reference TRBV11-3 and TRBJ1-1, is as follows: EAGVVQSPRYKIIEKKQPVAFWCNPISGHNTLYWYLQNLGQGPELLIRYENEEAVDDSQLPKDRFSAERLKGVDSTLKIQPAELGDSAVYLCASSPNQGQGDTEAFFGQGTRLTVV.

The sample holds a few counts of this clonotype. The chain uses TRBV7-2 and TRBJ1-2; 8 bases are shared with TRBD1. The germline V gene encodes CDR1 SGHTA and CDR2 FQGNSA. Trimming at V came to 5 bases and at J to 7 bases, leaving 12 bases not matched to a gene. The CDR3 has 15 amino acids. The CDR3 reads CASSRGTGLPGGYTF. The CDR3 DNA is TGTGCCAGCAGCCGCGGGACAGGCCTCCCTGGTGGCTACACCTTC.

CDR3 coding DNA: TGTGCCAGCAGCGAGGTACCGGGGACGGTCGTTCGACCCCTCCACTTT. Residues: CASSEVPGTVVRPLHF. The chain links TRBV6-5 to TRBJ1-6, with a possible D match to TRBD1 (5 bases). The germline V gene has CDR1 MNHEY and CDR2 SVGAGI. The CDR3 runs to 16 residues. V was cut by 6 bases and J by 12 bases, with 24 bases left in between.

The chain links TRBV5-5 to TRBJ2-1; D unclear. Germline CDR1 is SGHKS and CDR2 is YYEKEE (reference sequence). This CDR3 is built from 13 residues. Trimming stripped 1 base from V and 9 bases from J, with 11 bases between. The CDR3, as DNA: TGTGCCAGCAGCTTGCCCACCTCGGGTGAGCAGTTCTTC. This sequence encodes CASSLPTSGEQFF.

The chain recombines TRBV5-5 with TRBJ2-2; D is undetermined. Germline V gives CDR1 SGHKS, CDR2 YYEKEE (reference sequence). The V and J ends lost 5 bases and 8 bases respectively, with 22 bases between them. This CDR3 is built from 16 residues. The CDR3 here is CASSHNEASYSGELFF. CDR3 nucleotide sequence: TGTGCCAGCAGTCATAACGAAGCCAGTTATTCGGGGGAGCTGTTTTTT.

CDR3 protein: CASRPGQDVFDEQFF. The CDR3 coding sequence is TGTGCCAGCAGACCGGGACAGGATGTATTCGATGAGCAGTTCTTC. This chain links TRBV27 with TRBJ2-1; the match to TRBD1 covers 8 bases. The CDR3 loop spans 15 amino acids. CDR1 MNHEY and CDR2 SMNVEV come from the germline V gene (reference sequence). With 6 bases clipped from V and 8 bases from J, the junction kept 12 bases outside the gene matches.

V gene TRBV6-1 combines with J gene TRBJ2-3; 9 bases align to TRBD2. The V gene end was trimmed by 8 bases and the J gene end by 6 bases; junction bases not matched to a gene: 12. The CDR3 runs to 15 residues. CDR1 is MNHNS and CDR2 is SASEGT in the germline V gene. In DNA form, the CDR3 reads TGTGCCAGCGCGACTAGCGGACCCCTAGGTGATACGCAGTATTTT. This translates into CASATSGPLGDTQYF.

DNA of the CDR3: TGTGCCAGCAGCCGTCGACTAGCGGGAGACTACGAGCAGTACTTC. This codes for CASSRRLAGDYEQYF. The chain has TRBV7-2 and TRBJ2-7; 12 bases match TRBD2. The CDR3 runs to 15 residues. V lost 5 bases, J lost 3 bases, and 5 bases stayed unmatched. Germline CDR1 SGHTA, CDR2 FQGNSA.

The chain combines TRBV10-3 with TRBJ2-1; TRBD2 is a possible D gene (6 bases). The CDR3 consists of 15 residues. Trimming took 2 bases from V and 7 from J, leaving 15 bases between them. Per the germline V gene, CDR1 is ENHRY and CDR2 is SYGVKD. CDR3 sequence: CAISERDSLGNEQFF. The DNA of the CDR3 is TGTGCCATCAGTGAGAGGGACTCCCTGGGGAATGAGCAGTTCTTC.

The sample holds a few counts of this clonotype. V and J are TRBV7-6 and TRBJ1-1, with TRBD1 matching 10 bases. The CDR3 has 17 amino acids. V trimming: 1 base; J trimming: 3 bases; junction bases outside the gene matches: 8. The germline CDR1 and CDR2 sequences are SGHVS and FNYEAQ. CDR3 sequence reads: CASSLVPGQGVDTEAFF. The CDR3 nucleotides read TGTGCCAGCAGCTTAGTTCCCGGACAGGGGGTTGACACTGAAGCTTTCTTT.

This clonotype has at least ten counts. The CDR3 DNA follows: TGTGCCATCCAGGGACAGGGGACCCAGCCCCAGCATTTT. Protein product: CAIQGQGTQPQHF. The chain uses TRBV7-2 and TRBJ1-5; 10 nucleotides line up with TRBD1. This CDR3 comprises 13 residues. Germline assignment: CDR1 SGHTA and CDR2 FQGNSA. Germline trimming cut 10 bases from V and 7 bases from J; bases unmatched to any gene: 7. Looking up the rest from reference TRBV7-2 and TRBJ1-5 gives the full variable domain: GAGVSQSPSNKVTEKGKDVELRCDPISGHTALYWYRQSLGQGLEFLIYFQGNSAPDKSGLPSDRFSAERTGGSVSTLTIQRTQQEDSAVYLCAIQGQGTQPQHFGDGTRLSIL.

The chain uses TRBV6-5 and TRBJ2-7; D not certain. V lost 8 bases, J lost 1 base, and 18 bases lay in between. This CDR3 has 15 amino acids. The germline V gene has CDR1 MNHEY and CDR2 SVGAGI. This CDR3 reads CASRTRVVSSYEQYF. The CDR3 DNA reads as TGTGCCAGCCGCACCCGCGTGGTTAGTTCCTACGAGCAGTACTTC.

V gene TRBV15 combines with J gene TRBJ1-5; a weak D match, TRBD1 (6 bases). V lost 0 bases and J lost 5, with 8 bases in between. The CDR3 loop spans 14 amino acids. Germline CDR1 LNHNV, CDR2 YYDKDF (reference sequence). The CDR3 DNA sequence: TGTGCCACCAGCAGAGAAGAGGGGGATCAGCCCCAGCATTTT. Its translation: CATSREEGDQPQHF.

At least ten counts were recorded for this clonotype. The CDR3 bases are TGCGCCAGCAGCCAACCGGGACTAGCGGCGGGAGGCACAGATACGCAGTATTTT. Protein: CASSQPGLAAGGTDTQYF. The gene calls are TRBV4-1 and TRBJ2-3; the match to TRBD2 covers 11 bases. CDR3 length equals 18 residues. In germline, CDR1 is MGHRA, CDR2 YSYEKL. The V segment lost 2 bases and the J segment 1 base; nucleotides outside the gene matches: 8.

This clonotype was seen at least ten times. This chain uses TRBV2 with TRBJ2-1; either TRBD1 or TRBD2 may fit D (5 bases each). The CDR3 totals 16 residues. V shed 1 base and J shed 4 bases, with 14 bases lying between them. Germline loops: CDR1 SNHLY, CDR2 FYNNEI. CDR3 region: CASSEVGTKPYNEQFF. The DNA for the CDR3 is TGTGCCAGCAGTGAAGTGGGGACCAAGCCTTACAATGAGCAGTTCTTC. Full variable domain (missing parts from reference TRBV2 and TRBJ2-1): EPEVTQTPSHQVTQMGQEVILRCVPISNHLYFYWYRQILGQKVEFLVSFYNNEISEKSEIFDDQFSVERPDGSNFTLKIRSTKLEDSAMYFCASSEVGTKPYNEQFFGPGTRLTVL.

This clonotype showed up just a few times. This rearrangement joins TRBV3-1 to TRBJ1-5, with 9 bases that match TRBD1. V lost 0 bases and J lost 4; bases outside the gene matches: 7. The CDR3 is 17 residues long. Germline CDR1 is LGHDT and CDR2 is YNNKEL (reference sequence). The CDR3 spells CASSQEVWTGANQPQHF. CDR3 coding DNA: TGTGCCAGCAGCCAAGAAGTCTGGACAGGGGCAAATCAGCCCCAGCATTTT.